This T cell receptor beta chain was profiled in a study of blood T cell repertoires in COVID-19. Looking at the study overall: Sites in the United States, Italy and Spain provided acute and convalescent COVID-19 samples. Sources were T cells, B-cell-depleted T cells, or PBMCs; the material itself was cDNA or gDNA.

Researchers sorted participants into cohorts using their self-reported clinical history. CDR1 is SEHNR, CDR2 FQNEAQ, per germline (reference sequence). The CDR3 runs to 16 residues. The trim removed 3 bases at V and 5 bases at J, leaving 7 bases unmatched. As processed by the authors: Amplified reference gene primers provided the basis for estimating nucleated cell counts. Only in-frame clones appear in the TCRdb table, and some are missing; sequencing was by immunoSEQ multiplex PCR. V, J and clone size are taken as reported in that table, and D and trimming were inferred from the DNA itself. The sample holds 300,000 to 350,000 clones, just over 85% seen once.

The chain uses TRBV7-9 and TRBJ1-4; 9 positions match TRBD1. The receptor was isolated from a woman between 35 and 50 years old with acute COVID-19. Specimen: PBMCs or T cells enriched from blood (not recorded which). CDR3 region: CASSFLGTGRNEKLFF. Here the CDR3 DNA reads TGTGCCAGCAGCTTCCTAGGGACAGGGCGAAATGAAAAACTGTTTTTT.